This is a list of T cell receptor beta chains from one sample in a study of CD8 T cells in ankylosing spondylitis. MiXCR, run by TCRdb on the 5' RACE reads, gives a single entry per CDR3 protein. The sample has about 750,000 distinct CDR3 sequences, around 20% seen once. Sequencing was performed on blood, either unsorted or a sorted T cell fraction (not recorded which). The source of these receptors is a male donor with ankylosing spondylitis. Both conserved end residues are part of each CDR3. D genes are given only for firm matches. The size entry is marked missing in some rows and otherwise reads once, few, many or a size class.

abundance: once
j_gene: TRBJ2-5
v_gene: TRBV4-1
d_gene: NA
CDR3nt: TGCGCCAGCAGCCAAGAATCCGGGCAAGAGACCCAGTACTTC
CDR3aa: CASSQESGQETQYF

abundance: NA
j_gene: TRBJ1-2
v_gene: TRBV28
d_gene: TRBD1
CDR3nt: TGTGCCAGCAGAATTACCGGGACAGGGCACTATGGCTACACCTTC
CDR3aa: CASRITGTGHYGYTF

abundance: few
j_gene: TRBJ1-1
v_gene: TRBV30
d_gene: TRBD1
CDR3nt: TGTGCCTGGCGGACAGGGCCGAACACTGAAGCTTTCTTT
CDR3aa: CAWRTGPNTEAFF

abundance: NA
j_gene: TRBJ1-1
v_gene: TRBV6-1
d_gene: NA
CDR3nt: TGTGCCATCCGGTTGCCCCCTTGGGGGGGTTCCCCTGAAGCTTTCTTT
CDR3aa: CAIRLPPWGGSPEAFF

abundance: NA
j_gene: TRBJ2-7
v_gene: TRBV3-1
d_gene: NA
CDR3nt: TGTGCCAGCAGCCGCCCATCGTCCTACGAGCAGTACTTC
CDR3aa: CASSRPSSYEQYF

abundance: NA
j_gene: TRBJ2-1
v_gene: TRBV27
d_gene: NA
CDR3nt: TGTGCCAGCAGGGTACTAGGGAACAATGAGCAGTTCTTC
CDR3aa: CASRVLGNNEQFF

abundance: NA
j_gene: TRBJ2-7
v_gene: TRBV5-1
d_gene: TRBD1
CDR3nt: TGCGCCAGCAGCCCGGGGGGACAGGGATCCTCCTACGAGCAGTACTTC
CDR3aa: CASSPGGQGSSYEQYF

abundance: few
j_gene: TRBJ2-3
v_gene: TRBV24-1
d_gene: TRBD1
CDR3nt: TGTGCCACCAGTGCCCAGGGGGCCAGGAGTACCACAGATACGCAGTATTTT
CDR3aa: CATSAQGARSTTDTQYF

abundance: many
j_gene: TRBJ2-1
v_gene: TRBV4-3
d_gene: NA
CDR3nt: TGCGCCAGCAGCCAAGTAGGGGCCTACAATGAGCAGTTCTTC
CDR3aa: CASSQVGAYNEQFF

abundance: hyperexpanded
j_gene: TRBJ2-1
v_gene: TRBV6-5
d_gene: TRBD1
CDR3nt: TGTGCCAGCAGTTACTCGGGACAGGTCAACAATGAGCAGTTCTTC
CDR3aa: CASSYSGQVNNEQFF

abundance: NA
j_gene: TRBJ2-5
v_gene: TRBV14
d_gene: NA
CDR3nt: TGTGCCAGCAGCCAATGGGGCCAAGAGACCCAGTACTTC
CDR3aa: CASSQWGQETQYF

abundance: NA
j_gene: TRBJ2-7
v_gene: TRBV5-1
d_gene: NA
CDR3nt: TGCGCCAGCAGCCCAAGACTAGGAATCTACGAGCAGTACTTC
CDR3aa: CASSPRLGIYEQYF

abundance: NA
j_gene: TRBJ2-7
v_gene: TRBV12-3/TRBV12-4
d_gene: NA
CDR3nt: TGTGCCAGCAGCCGGGACACCCCCTACGAGCAGTACTTC
CDR3aa: CASSRDTPYEQYF

abundance: many
j_gene: TRBJ1-5
v_gene: TRBV12-3/TRBV12-4
d_gene: NA
CDR3nt: TGTGCCAGCAGTTTTCGCGGCAGGGTGGGTCAGCCCCAGCATTTT
CDR3aa: CASSFRGRVGQPQHF

abundance: few
j_gene: TRBJ1-5
v_gene: TRBV5-6
d_gene: TRBD1
CDR3nt: TGTGCCAGCAGCTTGGCCACAGGGGAGGACCCGCCCCAGCATTTT
CDR3aa: CASSLATGEDPPQHF

abundance: NA
j_gene: TRBJ2-1
v_gene: TRBV4-2
d_gene: NA
CDR3nt: TGTGCCAGCGCCGGTGAGAGCTCCTACAATGAGCAGTTCTTC
CDR3aa: CASAGESSYNEQFF

abundance: few
j_gene: TRBJ2-3
v_gene: TRBV15
d_gene: TRBD2
CDR3nt: TGTGCCACGGCGATCGGGACTAACACAGATACGCAGTATTTT
CDR3aa: CATAIGTNTDTQYF

abundance: few
j_gene: TRBJ2-1
v_gene: TRBV5-1
d_gene: TRBD2
CDR3nt: TGCGCCAGCACGCATATAGCGGGGGCTTACAATGAGCAGTTCTTC
CDR3aa: CASTHIAGAYNEQFF

abundance: NA
j_gene: TRBJ2-1
v_gene: TRBV12-3/TRBV12-4
d_gene: NA
CDR3nt: TGTGCCAGCGTACTCAGGCAGGGGCAAGGGAATGAGCAGTTCTTC
CDR3aa: CASVLRQGQGNEQFF

abundance: NA
j_gene: TRBJ2-7
v_gene: TRBV28
d_gene: TRBD1
CDR3nt: TGTGCCAGCAGTCCGGGGACAGGTAGCGCCTACGAGCAGTACTTC
CDR3aa: CASSPGTGSAYEQYF

abundance: NA
j_gene: TRBJ1-5
v_gene: TRBV4-1
d_gene: NA
CDR3nt: TGCGCCAGCAGCCAACCAGACAGGTTGGGTCAGCCCCAGCATTTT
CDR3aa: CASSQPDRLGQPQHF

abundance: few
j_gene: TRBJ2-3
v_gene: TRBV5-1
d_gene: NA
CDR3nt: TGCGCCAGCAGCCTGGACTCCACTAGCACAGATACGCAGTATTTT
CDR3aa: CASSLDSTSTDTQYF

abundance: many
j_gene: TRBJ2-7
v_gene: TRBV20-1
d_gene: TRBD2
CDR3nt: TGCAGTGCTAGAGGTAGACTAGCGGGAGTGTACTCCTACGAGCAGTACTTC
CDR3aa: CSARGRLAGVYSYEQYF

abundance: NA
j_gene: TRBJ1-5
v_gene: TRBV2
d_gene: NA
CDR3nt: TGTGCCAGCAGTGCCAAGGTTAGCAATCAGCCCCAGCATTTT
CDR3aa: CASSAKVSNQPQHF

abundance: NA
j_gene: TRBJ2-5
v_gene: TRBV4-1
d_gene: NA
CDR3nt: TGCGCCAGCAGCAAGCCAAGCCAAGGCTACCAAGAGACCCAGTACTTC
CDR3aa: CASSKPSQGYQETQYF

abundance: NA
j_gene: TRBJ2-6
v_gene: TRBV12-3/TRBV12-4
d_gene: NA
CDR3nt: TGTGCCAGCAGTAGACCCGGGACACCCGGGGCCAACGTCCTGACTTTC
CDR3aa: CASSRPGTPGANVLTF

abundance: NA
j_gene: TRBJ2-3
v_gene: TRBV9
d_gene: TRBD2
CDR3nt: TGTGCCAGCAGCGTAGCTCCCGGGAGGGCCGAGGATACGCAGTATTTT
CDR3aa: CASSVAPGRAEDTQYF

abundance: few
j_gene: TRBJ1-2
v_gene: TRBV12-3/TRBV12-4
d_gene: TRBD1
CDR3nt: TGTGCCAGCAGCCGAAACAGGGGAAAAAACTATGGCTACACCTTC
CDR3aa: CASSRNRGKNYGYTF

abundance: few
j_gene: TRBJ2-7
v_gene: TRBV20-1
d_gene: TRBD2
CDR3nt: TGCAGTGCTAGAGTTCTAGCGGCCTCCTACGAGCAGTACTTC
CDR3aa: CSARVLAASYEQYF

abundance: NA
j_gene: TRBJ2-1
v_gene: TRBV12-3/TRBV12-4
d_gene: NA
CDR3nt: TGTGCCAGCAGTTCACGCGGCAGCTCCTACAATGAGCAGTTCTTC
CDR3aa: CASSSRGSSYNEQFF

abundance: few
j_gene: TRBJ2-1
v_gene: TRBV4-2
d_gene: NA
CDR3nt: TGTGCCAGCAGCCCTGATGGCTCGCCGGCTCCTTACAATGAGCAGTTCTTC
CDR3aa: CASSPDGSPAPYNEQFF

abundance: NA
j_gene: TRBJ2-7
v_gene: TRBV20-1
d_gene: TRBD1
CDR3nt: TGCAGAGCTCCGGGACAGGGCCTTGACGAGCAGTACTTC
CDR3aa: CRAPGQGLDEQYF

abundance: NA
j_gene: TRBJ2-1
v_gene: TRBV3-1
d_gene: TRBD2
CDR3nt: TGTGCCAGCAGCCGACTAAGCGGGAGCTACAATGAGCAGTTCTTC
CDR3aa: CASSRLSGSYNEQFF

abundance: NA
j_gene: TRBJ2-3
v_gene: TRBV20-1
d_gene: TRBD2
CDR3nt: TGCAGTGCTCAGCGGGACTTCACAGATACGCAGTATTTT
CDR3aa: CSAQRDFTDTQYF

abundance: NA
j_gene: TRBJ1-2
v_gene: TRBV5-6
d_gene: NA
CDR3nt: TGTGCCAGCAGGCCCGGGACCGGCCTTTTTGGCTACACCTTC
CDR3aa: CASRPGTGLFGYTF

abundance: NA
j_gene: TRBJ2-7
v_gene: TRBV27
d_gene: NA
CDR3nt: TGTGCCAGCAGTCAATATTCCGGGGCAGGATACGAGCAGTACTTC
CDR3aa: CASSQYSGAGYEQYF

abundance: NA
j_gene: TRBJ2-1
v_gene: TRBV6-2/TRBV6-3
d_gene: TRBD2
CDR3nt: TGTGCCAGCAGTGAGACTGGGAGGGGCTACAATGAGCAGTTCTTC
CDR3aa: CASSETGRGYNEQFF

abundance: NA
j_gene: TRBJ2-7
v_gene: TRBV28
d_gene: TRBD1
CDR3nt: TGTGCCAGCAGTCCGCGGCCCGGGACAGGGTTCCACGAGCAGTACTTC
CDR3aa: CASSPRPGTGFHEQYF

abundance: few
j_gene: TRBJ2-5
v_gene: TRBV29-1
d_gene: TRBD2
CDR3nt: TGCAGCGTTGGTGGCGGGGGGACTTCAGAGACCCAGTACTTC
CDR3aa: CSVGGGGTSETQYF

abundance: NA
j_gene: TRBJ2-6
v_gene: TRBV24-1
d_gene: TRBD2
CDR3nt: TGTGCCACCAGTGAAGGACTAGCGGGATTCTCTGGGGCCAACGTCCTGACTTTC
CDR3aa: CATSEGLAGFSGANVLTF

abundance: NA
j_gene: TRBJ2-7
v_gene: TRBV7-2
d_gene: TRBD2
CDR3nt: TGTGCCAGCAGCTTCATTGCGGGGGACGAGCAGTACTTC
CDR3aa: CASSFIAGDEQYF

abundance: many
j_gene: TRBJ2-3
v_gene: TRBV5-1
d_gene: NA
CDR3nt: TGCGCCAGCAGCCCAACAACAGCAGGCACAGATACGCAGTATTTT
CDR3aa: CASSPTTAGTDTQYF

abundance: NA
j_gene: TRBJ2-7
v_gene: TRBV20-1
d_gene: TRBD2
CDR3nt: TGCAGTGCTAGAGATCCAGCGGGAGGCCCCTACGAGCAGTACTTC
CDR3aa: CSARDPAGGPYEQYF

abundance: few
j_gene: TRBJ1-3
v_gene: TRBV3-1
d_gene: NA
CDR3nt: TGTGCCAGCAGCCCCAAGGGCACCTCTGGAAACACCATATATTTT
CDR3aa: CASSPKGTSGNTIYF

abundance: few
j_gene: TRBJ2-3
v_gene: TRBV5-1
d_gene: TRBD2
CDR3nt: TGCGCCAGCACCCTAATAGCGGGTCCGACCACAGATACGCAGTATTTT
CDR3aa: CASTLIAGPTTDTQYF

abundance: NA
j_gene: TRBJ1-2
v_gene: TRBV5-5
d_gene: TRBD1
CDR3nt: TGTGCCAGCAGTCCTCCGGGGACAGGACATCCCCTCGGCTACACCTTC
CDR3aa: CASSPPGTGHPLGYTF

abundance: NA
j_gene: TRBJ2-7
v_gene: TRBV5-5
d_gene: TRBD2
CDR3nt: TGTGCCAGCAGCTACGGGGGTCTAGCGGAAACTGAGCAGTACTTC
CDR3aa: CASSYGGLAETEQYF

abundance: NA
j_gene: TRBJ2-6
v_gene: TRBV9
d_gene: NA
CDR3nt: TGTGCCAGCAGCGTGTGGGCGGCTGGGGCCAACGTCCTGACTTTC
CDR3aa: CASSVWAAGANVLTF

abundance: NA
j_gene: TRBJ1-1
v_gene: TRBV20-1
d_gene: NA
CDR3nt: TGCAGTGCTAGAGTAGGGGGGGAGAACACTGAAGCTTTCTTT
CDR3aa: CSARVGGENTEAFF

abundance: few
j_gene: TRBJ2-7
v_gene: TRBV7-3
d_gene: TRBD1
CDR3nt: TGTGCCAGCAGCTCAATATCCGGGACAGGGGTCGAGCAGTACTTC
CDR3aa: CASSSISGTGVEQYF

abundance: many
j_gene: TRBJ2-1
v_gene: TRBV6-1
d_gene: NA
CDR3nt: TGTGCCAGCAGTCAGGGGACATCCTACAATGAGCAGTTCTTC
CDR3aa: CASSQGTSYNEQFF

abundance: NA
j_gene: TRBJ2-1
v_gene: TRBV5-1
d_gene: NA
CDR3nt: TGCGCCAGCAGCTTGGCAGGGGCCAAAACTGAGCAGTTCTTC
CDR3aa: CASSLAGAKTEQFF